The 12 T cell receptor beta chains in this list originate from one sample, sequenced in a study of blood T cell repertoires in COVID-19. Profiling relied on immunoSEQ multiplex PCR, and the TCRdb table lists in-frame clones only, not all of them. The repertoire consists of about 300,000 clones, with nearly 90% occurring once and the leading ten covering about 6%. The sequenced sample consisted of PBMCs or T cells enriched from blood (not recorded which). These receptors were taken from a woman aged 30 to 39 who had recovered from COVID-19.

The chain uses TRBV11-2 and TRBJ2-5, with 8 bases matching TRBD1. The CDR3 runs 15 residues. Trimming took 5 bases from V and 2 from J; bases not matched to a gene: 7. Germline lookup yields CDR1 SGHAT and CDR2 FQNNGV. CDR3 nucleotide sequence: TGTGCCAGCAGCCCCCAGGGGGCGGGGCAAGAGACCCAGTACTTC. It translates to CASSPQGAGQETQYF.

The rearrangement joins TRBV11-2 to TRBJ1-2; TRBD1 matches 8 bases. Germline V gives CDR1 SGHAT, CDR2 FQNNGV. The V gene end was trimmed by 7 bases and the J gene end by 6 bases; junction bases not matched to a gene: 4. CDR3 length: 12 amino acids. CDR3 sequence (DNA): TGTGCCAGCAAAACAGGGGGGCATGGCTACACCTTC. Translation gives CASKTGGHGYTF. The full variable domain, with the rest looked up from reference TRBV11-2 and TRBJ1-2, is EAGVAQSPRYKIIEKRQSVAFWCNPISGHATLYWYQQILGQGPKLLIQFQNNGVVDDSQLPKDRFSAERLKGVDSTLKIQPAKLEDSAVYLCASKTGGHGYTFGSGTRLTVV.

The chain joins TRBV3-1 (or the pseudogene TRBV3-2) to TRBJ2-7; 8 nucleotides agree with TRBD1. The CDR3 loop spans 14 amino acids. The junction had 3 bases not matched to a gene; V was cut back by 3 bases and J by 2 bases. Germline CDR1 and CDR2: LGHDT and YNNKEL (reference sequence). This CDR3 reads CASSHWTGTYEQYF. The CDR3 bases are TGTGCCAGCAGCCACTGGACAGGGACCTACGAGCAGTACTTC.

The chain couples TRBV5-4 to TRBJ1-2; TRBD1 matches 8 bases. The CDR3 consists of 15 residues. The V gene's germline CDR1 is SGHNT and CDR2 YYREEE (reference sequence). The junction had 6 bases not matched to a gene; V was cut back by 2 bases and J by 3 bases. CDR3 sequence reads: CASSFSGGFYYGYTF. The DNA for the CDR3 is TGTGCCAGCAGCTTCTCAGGGGGCTTTTACTATGGCTACACCTTC.

The chain combines TRBV6-1 with TRBJ1-6; D is unresolved. With 3 bases removed from V and 8 bases from J, the gap between germline ends came to 11 bases. Germline lookup yields CDR1 MNHNS and CDR2 SASEGT. The CDR3 contains 14 residues. CDR3 bases: TGTGCCAGCAGTGAGAACCCTAATGATTCACCCCTCCACTTT. It encodes CASSENPNDSPLHF.

The chain combines TRBV30 with TRBJ1-2; TRBD1 aligns across 8 bases. Germline V gives CDR1 GTSNPN, CDR2 SVGIG (reference sequence). The trim removed 3 bases at V and 3 bases at J, leaving 3 bases unmatched. The CDR3 consists of 13 residues. Here the CDR3 reads CAWSPDRDYGYTF. CDR3 DNA: TGTGCCTGGAGCCCGGACAGGGACTATGGCTACACCTTC.

The chain couples TRBV19 to TRBJ1-4, with TRBD1 as a possible D gene (5 bases). The germline gives CDR1 LNHDA, CDR2 SQIVND (reference sequence). CDR3 length equals 16 residues. Trimming pared 10 bases from V and 0 bases from J, leaving 18 bases between. CDR3 DNA: TGTGCCACCTCGTCGGGGGTCTTTCCAACTAATGAAAAACTGTTTTTT. Its protein is CATSSGVFPTNEKLFF.

The chain has TRBV5-1 and TRBJ1-3, with 9 bases matching TRBD1. V shed 4 bases, J shed 1 base, and the junction held 9 bases outside the gene matches. CDR1 and CDR2 from the germline V gene are SGHRS and YFSETQ. The CDR3 runs to 17 residues. The chain's CDR3 is CASSPQTGGKSGNTIYF. CDR3 DNA: TGCGCCAGCAGCCCCCAGACAGGGGGAAAATCTGGAAACACCATATATTTT.

There are many counts of this clone. V is TRBV7-9 and J is TRBJ1-2; 7 bases fit TRBD1. CDR1 is SEHNR, CDR2 FQNEAQ, per germline (reference sequence). This CDR3 has 15 amino acids. Trimming removed 3 bases from V and 6 bases from J; junction bases left unmatched: 10. The CDR3 DNA reads TGTGCCAGCAGCTTTCAGGGGGTAGGAAGGAATGGCTACACCTTC. This translates into CASSFQGVGRNGYTF.

The chain carries TRBV9 and TRBJ2-1; perhaps TRBD1 as D (5 bases). There are 12 residues in the CDR3. Germline assignment: CDR1 SGDLS and CDR2 YYNGEE. The V end was cut by 3 bases, the J end by 10 bases, with 11 bases between. Written as DNA, the CDR3 is TGTGCCAGCAGCGAGGGGCAGGCAGAGCAGTTCTTC. This translates into CASSEGQAEQFF.

This clone was detected a few times. The chain uses TRBV5-1 and TRBJ2-7; weak D call: TRBD1 (5 bases). The CDR3 has 17 amino acids. V lost 0 bases, J lost 6 bases, and 22 bases lay in between. Germline CDR1 and CDR2: SGHRS and YFSETQ. CDR3 amino acids: CASSLAGGAPGAGEQYF. The CDR3 nucleotides are TGCGCCAGCAGCTTGGCGGGTGGGGCACCCGGTGCAGGCGAGCAGTACTTC.

V usage is TRBV9 and J usage is TRBJ1-2, with D possibly TRBD1 on 5 matching bases. Trimming stripped 4 bases from V and 2 bases from J, with 15 bases between. This CDR3 comprises 15 residues. Germline V gene data show CDR1 as SGDLS and CDR2 as YYNGEE. Written as DNA, the CDR3 is TGTGCCAGCAGCCGGGAGGGACGGGGGAACTATGGCTACACCTTC. It encodes CASSREGRGNYGYTF.